A selection of T cell receptor beta chains follows, all from one sample in a study of blood T cell repertoires in COVID-19. Profiled with immunoSEQ multiplex PCR; TCRdb holds only in-frame clones, not every one. The sample yields 200,000 to 250,000 clones, 80% to 90% seen once. Sequenced sample: PBMCs or T cells enriched from blood (not recorded which). The receptor set was obtained from a man younger than 35 with acute COVID-19. Each CDR3 is given with its conserved first and last residue. The D gene is left open where the match is weak. Clone size is given for some rows only: seen once, a few or many times, or a class if the clone is expanded.

clone_size j_call d_call v_call cdr3_aa cdr3_nt
NA TRBJ2-3 NA TRBV19 CASRKLAEGTDTQYF TGTGCCAGTAGGAAACTAGCCGAGGGGACAGATACGCAGTATTTT
NA TRBJ2-1 NA TRBV6-5 CASSYAKSQGNEQFF TGTGCCAGCAGTTACGCAAAATCCCAGGGGAATGAGCAGTTCTTC
NA TRBJ2-1 TRBD1 TRBV19 CASSVDRYNEQFF TGTGCCAGTAGTGTGGACAGGTACAATGAGCAGTTCTTC
once TRBJ1-5 NA TRBV28 CASSQGSQPQHF TGTGCCAGCAGCCAGGGTAGTCAGCCCCAGCATTTT
NA TRBJ2-1 NA TRBV27 CASGLGGEQFF TGTGCCAGCGGGCTAGGGGGTGAGCAGTTCTTC
NA TRBJ1-1 NA TRBV4-2 CASSQWILLIRGLDTEAFF TGTGCCAGCAGCCAATGGATCCTGTTGATTAGGGGACTGGACACTGAAGCTTTCTTT
NA TRBJ2-7 TRBD2 TRBV5-4 CASSPTSADTYEQYF TGTGCCAGCAGCCCTACTAGCGCCGATACCTACGAGCAGTACTTC
NA TRBJ2-1 NA TRBV6-5 CASSSQGNEQFF TGTGCCAGCAGTTCACAGGGCAATGAGCAGTTCTTC
NA TRBJ2-2 NA TRBV11-2 CASSSYQGNTGELFF TGTGCCAGCAGCTCATACCAGGGCAACACCGGGGAGCTGTTTTTT
NA TRBJ2-4 TRBD1 TRBV19 CASTLDRGAKNIQYF TGTGCCAGTACCCTGGACAGGGGAGCCAAAAACATTCAGTACTTC
NA TRBJ1-1 TRBD1 TRBV3-1/TRBV3-2 CASSLLDRANTEAFF TGTGCCAGCAGCCTACTTGACAGGGCTAACACTGAAGCTTTCTTT
NA TRBJ2-5 NA TRBV11-1 CASSPSGGVQETQYF TGTGCCAGCAGCCCCTCTGGCGGAGTCCAAGAGACCCAGTACTTC
NA TRBJ1-6 NA TRBV4-1 CASSQDWGPNNSPLHF TGCGCCAGCAGCCAAGATTGGGGGCCAAATAATTCACCCCTCCACTTT
NA TRBJ2-7 TRBD2 TRBV23-1 CASTHPETSGIYEQYF TGCGCCAGCACCCACCCGGAGACTAGCGGGATCTACGAGCAGTACTTC
NA TRBJ2-1 TRBD2 TRBV5-1 CASSLTSGGPYNEQFF TGCGCCAGCAGCTTGACTAGCGGGGGACCCTACAATGAGCAGTTCTTC
NA TRBJ2-1 TRBD2 TRBV7-6 CASSLAAGGYNEQFF TGTGCCAGCAGCTTAGCAGCGGGAGGGTATAATGAGCAGTTCTTC
once TRBJ1-1 NA TRBV7-9 CASSPKKLEAFF TGTGCCAGCAGCCCTAAAAAACTTGAAGCTTTCTTT
NA TRBJ1-5 NA TRBV11-2 CASSLGAQGEQPQHF TGTGCCAGCAGCTTGGGGGCCCAAGGAGAACAGCCCCAGCATTTT
NA TRBJ1-2 TRBD1 TRBV5-8 CASSTTGSITYGYTF TGTGCCAGCAGCACGACAGGGAGTATTACCTATGGCTACACCTTC
NA TRBJ1-1 NA TRBV28 CASSFGQMNTEAFF TGTGCCAGCAGTTTTGGACAGATGAACACTGAAGCTTTCTTT
NA TRBJ1-2 NA TRBV11-3 CASSHRTSSLYGYTF TGTGCCAGCAGCCACCGGACAAGCTCCCTCTATGGCTACACCTTC
NA TRBJ1-3 TRBD1 TRBV28 CASGTEGLGSGNTIYF TGTGCCAGCGGGACAGAGGGACTGGGGTCTGGAAACACCATATATTTT
once TRBJ1-1 NA TRBV5-1 CASSPGQTNTEAFF TGCGCCAGCAGCCCGGGACAAACGAACACTGAAGCTTTCTTT
NA TRBJ2-3 NA TRBV3-1/TRBV3-2 CASSQVGSTDTQYF TGTGCCAGCAGCCAAGTCGGGAGTACAGATACGCAGTATTTT
NA TRBJ2-2 NA TRBV7-8 CASSLDGAPHQFITGELFF TGTGCCAGCAGCTTGGATGGGGCGCCACACCAGTTTATCACCGGGGAGCTGTTTTTT
few TRBJ2-7 NA TRBV28 CASSLTSPGFEQYF TGTGCCAGCAGCCTCACATCCCCAGGGTTTGAGCAGTACTTC
once TRBJ1-2 TRBD1 TRBV3-1/TRBV3-2 CASSQDWTGGAGYTF TGTGCCAGCAGCCAAGATTGGACAGGGGGCGCTGGCTACACCTTC
NA TRBJ2-7 TRBD1 TRBV3-1/TRBV3-2 CASNSTGGGWYEQYF TGTGCCAGCAATTCTACAGGGGGCGGGTGGTACGAGCAGTACTTC